The text below deals with one T cell receptor (beta chain). The antigen is unknown. Here immunoSEQ multiplex PCR was the method, and the copy in TCRdb shows in-frame clones only, minus some. Among approximately 30,000 clones, around 88% were seen once, and the ten largest hold 5.5% to 7.5%. This specimen belongs to a study of T cell responses to AZD1222 COVID-19 vaccine. About the study: Second-dose schedules of about 4 or about 12 weeks were combined. Study-wide findings and caveats: Clonal diversity was possibly underestimated, and white British individuals and females predominated among donors. An increase in Spike-specific TCR breadth and depth was observed after two AZD1222 doses. Reports indicate that nearly half of spike-specific TCRs are directed at unmutated variant regions.

The V end lost 4 bases, the J end lost 9 bases, and 10 bases lay between the germline ends. The CDR3 totals 12 residues. The sequences come from peripheral blood, collected on day 0 of AZD1222 vaccination. This TCR came from an adult in good health. The J gene is TRBJ1-5, the V gene TRBV12-3 or TRBV12-4; D gene unclear. CDR3 DNA: TGTGCCAGCAGTTCCGCAGCACGGCCCCAGCATTTT. Its translation: CASSSAARPQHF.